This TCR beta chain came from a study of cytomegalovirus exposure and HLA in healthy donors. Primers included in the PCR were 60 Vbeta and 13 Jbeta primers. TCRdb's copy holds only in-frame clones and misses some; the assay was immunoSEQ multiplex PCR. The sample records around 230,000 clones, over 80% being singletons. This CDR3 is built from 14 residues. From germline, CDR1 is SGHRS and CDR2 YFSETQ. V dropped 2 bases and J dropped 4 bases, with 12 bases sitting between them. Material: PBMCs. The clonotype comes from a man aged 35-49 years in good health and CMV-seropositive. The rearrangement uses TRBV5-1 and TRBJ1-1; D unclear. For the CDR3, the DNA is TGCGCCAGCAGCTTTGGAGGGTTGGGCACTGAAGCTTTCTTT. Translation: CASSFGGLGTEAFF.